These 27 T cell receptor beta chains originate from one sample sequenced in a study of T cells after posttransplantation cyclophosphamide. Produced via immunoSEQ multiplex PCR; TCRdb's table is partial and in-frame only. The table lists some 45,000 clones, roughly 91% of them singletons. Busulfan-fludarabine conditioning, marrow transplant, and cyclophosphamide on days +3 and +4 were administered. The specimen was PBMCs, collected around 67 days after allogeneic stem cell transplant with posttransplant cyclophosphamide. All receptors derive from a male patient aged 60-70 years who received an allogeneic stem cell transplant from a related donor and was CMV-positive. Certain T cells may be donor cells from the graft.

The gene calls are TRBV7-2 and TRBJ2-6; possibly TRBD2 for D (6 bases). CDR1 and CDR2 (germline): SGHTA, FQGNSA. This CDR3 has 16 amino acids. V lost 4 bases and J 0 bases, leaving 10 bases between the germline ends. The CDR3 sequence is CASSYRGSSGANVLTF. The CDR3 nucleotides are TGTGCCAGCAGCTACCGGGGGTCCTCTGGGGCCAACGTCCTGACTTTC. Drawing the rest from reference TRBV7-2 and TRBJ2-6, the complete variable domain is GAGVSQSPSNKVTEKGKDVELRCDPISGHTALYWYRQSLGQGLEFLIYFQGNSAPDKSGLPSDRFSAERTGGSVSTLTIQRTQQEDSAVYLCASSYRGSSGANVLTFGAGSRLTVL.

Concerning this clone: The same CDR3 is also encoded by other DNA sequences in this sample. The rearrangement joins TRBV10-1 to TRBJ1-1, with TRBD1 matching 7 bases. CDR3 size: 14 residues. J lost 5 bases, V lost 4 bases, and 7 bases had no gene match. In germline, CDR1 is WNHNN, CDR2 SYGVQD (reference sequence). For the CDR3, the DNA is TGCGCCAGCAGTGGAAACAGGGGCGGAACTGAAGCTTTCTTT. The encoded protein is CASSGNRGGTEAFF.

The V gene is TRBV19, the J gene TRBJ2-4; 12 nucleotides agree with TRBD2. The junction had 7 bases not matched to a gene; V was cut back by 4 bases and J by 6 bases. The CDR3 spans 16 residues. Germline CDR1 and CDR2: LNHDA and SQIVND (reference sequence). The CDR3 loop reads CASSTRLAGALNIQYF. CDR3 DNA sequence: TGTGCCAGTAGTACGAGACTAGCGGGGGCCCTAAACATTCAGTACTTC. The full variable domain, completed using reference TRBV19 and TRBJ2-4, is DGGITQSPKYLFRKEGQNVTLSCEQNLNHDAMYWYRQDPGQGLRLIYYSQIVNDFQKGDIAEGYSVSREKKESFPLTVTSAQKNPTAFYLCASSTRLAGALNIQYFGAGTRLSVL.

The chain carries TRBV6-6 and TRBJ1-3; 8 nucleotides line up with TRBD1. The CDR3 is 16 amino acids. V lost 0 bases to trimming and J lost 4 bases; unmatched junction nucleotides: 5. The germline V gene encodes CDR1 MNHNY and CDR2 SVGAGI (reference sequence). CDR3 sequence reads: CASSYSRTGQGNTIYF. CDR3 DNA: TGTGCCAGCAGTTACTCACGGACAGGGCAGGGAAACACCATATATTTT.

The gene calls are TRBV6-5 and TRBJ1-2; D may be TRBD1 (5 bases). V lost 6 bases and J 2 bases, leaving 10 bases between the germline ends. The V gene's germline CDR1 is MNHEY and CDR2 SVGAGI. The CDR3 has 13 amino acids. CDR3 protein: CASRRDWNYGYTF. The CDR3 bases are TGTGCCAGCAGACGGGACTGGAACTATGGCTACACCTTC.

The chain carries TRBV7-9 and TRBJ2-5; TRBD1 is a possible D gene (6 bases). The J call is doubtful: the DNA matches TRBJ2-7 better. In germline, CDR1 is SEHNR, CDR2 FQNEAQ (reference sequence). This CDR3 comprises 15 residues. CDR3 DNA: TGTGCCAGCAGCTTAGGTCAGGGGCGAGTAGGCGAGCAGTACTTC. Amino acid sequence: CASSLGQGRVGEQYF.

The count of this clone is one. Here the CDR3 reads CASSLGGTVNYGYTF. CDR3 in DNA: TGTGCCAGCAGCTTAGGCGGGACAGTTAACTATGGCTACACCTTC. J is TRBJ1-2 and V is TRBV11-2, with 7 bases lining up with TRBD1. The CDR3 has 15 residues. CDR1 SGHAT and CDR2 FQNNGV come from the germline V gene. Trimming removed 1 base from V and 1 base from J; junction bases left unmatched: 3.

Notes on this clone: Other DNA sequences in this sample translate to the same CDR3. The gene calls are TRBV2 and TRBJ2-7; TRBD1 aligns across 8 bases. Germline values: CDR1 SNHLY, CDR2 FYNNEI. The CDR3 sequence is 14 residues long. As DNA, the CDR3 is TGTGCCAGCGATCCGGGACAGGCATCCTACGAGCAGTACGTT. Its translation: CASDPGQASYEQYV.

J is TRBJ2-6 and V is TRBV2; tentative D call: TRBD1 (5 bases). This CDR3 has 15 residues. Germline values: CDR1 SNHLY, CDR2 FYNNEI. V was pared by 7 bases and J by 1 base, with 11 bases between. CDR3 DNA sequence: TGTGCCAGCACTAAGGGGTTATCTGGGGCCAACGTCCTGACTTTC. Translating it yields CASTKGLSGANVLTF.

The CDR3 nucleotides read TGCAGCGCTCAGCTGCAGGGGAACACTGAAGCTTTCTTT. It encodes CSAQLQGNTEAFF. The chain couples TRBV29-1 to TRBJ1-1, with D possibly TRBD1 on 5 matching bases. CDR3 size: 13 residues. V was shortened by 7 bases and J by 1 base, with 13 bases between the two germline ends. From germline, CDR1 is SQVTM and CDR2 ANQGSEA. Together with reference TRBV29-1 and TRBJ1-1, the CDR3 gives the full variable domain: SAVISQKPSRDICQRGTSLTIQCQVDSQVTMMFWYRQQPGQSLTLIATANQGSEATYESGFVIDKFPISRPNLTFSTLTVSNMSPEDSSIYLCSAQLQGNTEAFFGQGTRLTVV.

This clone was seen a single time. The chain has TRBV5-1 and TRBJ1-2; TRBD1 agrees at 7 bases. Germline loops: CDR1 SGHRS, CDR2 YFSETQ. The V gene end was trimmed by 2 bases and the J gene end by 6 bases; junction bases not matched to a gene: 7. This CDR3 has 14 amino acids. Here the CDR3 reads CASSFIQGKNGYTF. The CDR3 DNA is TGCGCCAGCAGCTTTATACAGGGGAAGAATGGCTACACCTTC.

V gene TRBV27 combines with J gene TRBJ1-6; TRBD1 aligns across 7 bases. The CDR3 contains 15 residues. Germline-derived CDR1 and CDR2 are MNHEY and SMNVEV (reference sequence). V was clipped by 5 bases and J by 7 bases; unmatched bases: 8. The CDR3 DNA is TGTGCCAGCAGTCCGAGACAGGGTCTCAATTCACCCCTCCACTTT. Protein product: CASSPRQGLNSPLHF.

The chain joins TRBV30 to TRBJ1-2; 9 bases are a match to TRBD1. V was clipped by 2 bases and J by 4 bases; unmatched bases: 17. Germline V CDR1 and CDR2: GTSNPN, SVGIG (reference sequence). CDR3 length: 18 amino acids. CDR3 protein: CAWSRDRVFRLLGYGYTF. CDR3 coding DNA: TGTGCCTGGAGTAGGGACAGGGTTTTTCGGCTATTGGGCTATGGCTACACCTTC.

The V gene is TRBV2, the J gene TRBJ2-2, with TRBD2 matching 11 bases. Losses at the gene ends were 1 base for V and 5 bases for J; bases not matched to a gene: 9. The CDR3 is 18 residues long. Germline-derived CDR1 and CDR2 are SNHLY and FYNNEI. The DNA for the CDR3 is TGTGCCAGCAGTGAAGACCCCTTAGCGGGGGGGCAAACCGGGGAGCTGTTTTTT. This codes for CASSEDPLAGGQTGELFF.

This chain joins TRBV23-1 and TRBJ1-2, with unresolved D. TRBV23-1 belongs to the ORF category, with a function that is uncertain. The CDR3 has 13 amino acids. V lost 4 bases and J 7 bases, leaving 13 bases between the germline ends. The CDR3 DNA follows: TGCGCCAGCAGTCGGGCGAAGGTTAGTGGCTACACCTTC. Its protein is CASSRAKVSGYTF.

The chain links TRBV7-9 to TRBJ2-3; D not certain. The CDR3 length is 14 residues. V lost 5 bases, J lost 2 bases, and 11 bases lay in between. CDR1 is SEHNR, CDR2 FQNEAQ, per germline (reference sequence). The CDR3 region has the DNA TGTGCCAGCAGCGGCGCACAGCTCACAGATACGCAGTATTTT. Translated: CASSGAQLTDTQYF.

The V and J genes are TRBV6-5 and TRBJ1-2; D is unresolved. The V gene lost 2 bases and the J gene lost 3 bases, with 10 bases spanning the gap. CDR1 is MNHEY, CDR2 SVGAGI, per germline. There are 14 residues in the CDR3. CDR3: CASSYDRHYYGYTF. The CDR3 bases are TGTGCCAGCAGTTACGATCGACATTACTATGGCTACACCTTC.

The gene calls are TRBV6-1 and TRBJ2-1; 7 bases are a match to TRBD2. Germline V gene data show CDR1 as MNHNS and CDR2 as SASEGT. V was pared by 6 bases and J by 2 bases, with 7 bases of the junction left unmatched. This CDR3 region has 15 residues. The CDR3 nucleotides are TGTGCCAGCAGCTCCGGGACTACCACCTACAATGAGCAGTTCTTC. It specifies CASSSGTTTYNEQFF.

The chain is built from TRBV25-1 and TRBJ1-3; D not resolved. Germline CDR1 reads MGHDK; CDR2 reads SYGVNS. V was cut by 1 base and J by 1 base, with 11 bases left in between. The CDR3 covers 16 residues. In nucleotides, the CDR3 is TGTGCCAGCAGTGAATTGGGCAGTACGTCTGGAAACACCATATATTTT. Residues: CASSELGSTSGNTIYF. Drawing the rest from reference TRBV25-1 and TRBJ1-3, the complete variable domain is EADIYQTPRYLVIGTGKKITLECSQTMGHDKMYWYQQDPGMELHLIHYSYGVNSTEKGDLSSESTVSRIRTEHFPLTLESARPSHTSQYLCASSELGSTSGNTIYFGEGSWLTVV.

Comments on this clone: A junction end diverges from the germline sequence, so it may reflect a read error. The chain employs TRBV27 and TRBJ1-5; TRBD1 agrees at 8 bases. Germline V gene data show CDR1 as MNHEY and CDR2 as SMNVEV (reference sequence). CDR3 length: 16 residues. CDR3 sequence: CAGRLIAQGASMTQHF. The CDR3 nucleotides are TGTGCCGGCAGATTAATCGCTCAGGGGGCGTCTATGACCCAGCATTTT.

The chain joins TRBV6-6 to TRBJ2-5, with TRBD2 identical over 13 bases. CDR1 MNHNY and CDR2 SVGAGI come from the germline V gene (reference sequence). This CDR3 is 13 amino acids long. Unmatched junction bases numbered 5, after V lost 5 bases and J lost 11 bases. For the CDR3, the DNA is TGTGCCAGCAGTCGACTAGCGGGGGGAGAGCAGTACTTC. Translated: CASSRLAGGEQYF.

The CDR3 DNA follows: TGTGCCAGCAGAGACTCGATGAACACTGAAGCTTTCTTT. Amino acids: CASRDSMNTEAFF. This chain connects TRBV2 to TRBJ1-1; D not resolved. Germline CDR1 and CDR2: SNHLY and FYNNEI. This CDR3 spans 13 amino acids. V was clipped by 6 bases and J by 0 bases, with 8 bases between them.

The chain joins TRBV5-1 to TRBJ2-5, with D perhaps TRBD2 (5 bases). This CDR3 is 17 amino acids long. V gave up 2 bases and J gave up 5 bases, with 22 bases separating them. Germline values: CDR1 SGHRS, CDR2 YFSETQ. This CDR3 reads CASSFRPLGSGSETQYF. CDR3 DNA: TGCGCCAGCAGCTTTCGGCCCCTGGGGAGTGGTTCTGAGACCCAGTACTTC. The variable domain in full, with the rest retrieved from reference TRBV5-1 and TRBJ2-5, is KAGVTQTPRYLIKTRGQQVTLSCSPISGHRSVSWYQQTPGQGLQFLFEYFSETQRNKGNFPGRFSGRQFSNSRSEMNVSTLELGDSALYLCASSFRPLGSGSETQYFGPGTRLLVL.

The sample holds a few counts of this clone. The genes are TRBV5-1 and TRBJ2-1; D gene uncertain. The CDR3 totals 14 residues. The V end was cut by 9 bases, the J end by 7 bases, with 20 bases between. Per the germline V gene, CDR1 is SGHRS and CDR2 is YFSETQ. The CDR3: CATARDAPRNEQFF. For the CDR3, the DNA is TGCGCCACCGCTCGCGACGCCCCTAGGAATGAGCAGTTCTTC. Supplemented by reference TRBV5-1 and TRBJ2-1, the full variable domain reads KAGVTQTPRYLIKTRGQQVTLSCSPISGHRSVSWYQQTPGQGLQFLFEYFSETQRNKGNFPGRFSGRQFSNSRSEMNVSTLELGDSALYLCATARDAPRNEQFFGPGTRLTVL.

This clone was counted a single time. The V and J genes are TRBV4-1 and TRBJ1-5, with 8 bases identical to TRBD1. Germline values: CDR1 MGHRA, CDR2 YSYEKL. V lost 0 bases and J lost 6; bases outside the gene matches: 7. CDR3 length: 16 amino acids. CDR3 amino acids: CASSQEPQGVGQPQHF. CDR3 coding DNA: TGCGCCAGCAGCCAAGAGCCACAGGGGGTGGGTCAGCCCCAGCATTTT.

This sequence joins TRBV7-2 and TRBJ1-2; tentatively, D is TRBD1 (5 bases). Trimming stripped 3 bases from V and 2 bases from J, with 16 bases between. The CDR3 covers 16 residues. Germline lookup yields CDR1 SGHTA and CDR2 FQGNSA. The CDR3 DNA reads TGTGCCAGCAGCTTTTCCCTAGCGACAGCCAACTATGGCTACACCTTC. Encoded protein: CASSFSLATANYGYTF.

The chain links TRBV7-8 to TRBJ2-3; D is possibly TRBD1 (5 bases). The germline gives CDR1 SGHVS, CDR2 FQNEAQ. This CDR3 comprises 14 residues. The V and J ends lost 4 bases and 0 bases respectively, with 8 bases between them. The CDR3 protein is CASSSTVSTDTQYF. CDR3 coding DNA: TGTGCCAGCAGCTCGACAGTGAGCACAGATACGCAGTATTTT. Supplemented by reference TRBV7-8 and TRBJ2-3, the full variable domain reads GAGVSQSPRYKVAKRGQDVALRCDPISGHVSLFWYQQALGQGPEFLTYFQNEAQLDKSGLPSDRFFAERPEGSVSTLKIQRTQQEDSAVYLCASSSTVSTDTQYFGPGTRLTVL.